A single sample is the source of the 28 T cell receptor beta chains below, sequenced in a study of CD8 T cells in ankylosing spondylitis. Study findings and constraints: Typical of ankylosing spondylitis blood, it appeared, was a TCR beta motif of several highly homologous variants.

TCRdb reanalysed the 5' RACE reads using MiXCR and keeps one entry per CDR3 protein. Of 350,000 to 550,000 distinct CDR3 sequences listed, around 26% are singletons. Their specific antigens are unknown. Sample: blood, either unsorted or a sorted T cell fraction (not recorded which). The receptors come from a male donor with ankylosing spondylitis.

The chain couples TRBV27 to TRBJ2-3, with TRBD1 matching over 9 bases. The CDR3 is made up of 19 amino acids. Germline lookup yields CDR1 MNHEY and CDR2 SMNVEV (reference sequence). J was trimmed by 6 bases and V by 3 bases; bases with no gene match: 19. As DNA, the CDR3 is TGTGCCAGCAGTTTTTGGGACTCCGGGACAGGGTGGACGGTTGATACGCAGTATTTT. Protein product: CASSFWDSGTGWTVDTQYF.

The chain uses TRBV24-1 and TRBJ2-2; D perhaps matches TRBD1 (6 bases). The CDR3 extends over 14 amino acids. Trimming took 3 bases from V and 3 from J, leaving 7 bases between them. The germline gives CDR1 KGHDR, CDR2 SFDVKD. CDR3 coding DNA: TGTGCCACCAGTGATCCAGGGGACACCGGGGAGCTGTTTTTT. Protein product: CATSDPGDTGELFF.

The chain is built from TRBV29-1 and TRBJ1-1, with TRBD1 matching 10 bases. The CDR3 consists of 14 residues. Germline V lookup: CDR1 SQVTM, CDR2 ANQGSEA. The V segment lost 8 bases and the J segment 4 bases; nucleotides outside the gene matches: 10. The CDR3 DNA follows: TGCAGCCTCGGGACAGGGGAGGTCGGCACTGAAGCTTTCTTT. It specifies CSLGTGEVGTEAFF.

V is TRBV7-9 and J is TRBJ2-2, with a possible D match to TRBD1 (6 bases). Germline lookup yields CDR1 SEHNR and CDR2 FQNEAQ (reference sequence). This CDR3 region has 15 residues. The ends were cut back, 2 bases at V and 3 bases at J, with 10 bases in the middle. The CDR3 sequence: CASSLRQADTGELFF. The CDR3 nucleotides are TGTGCCAGCAGCTTAAGACAGGCCGACACCGGGGAGCTGTTTTTT.

This clonotype has a handful of counts. The chain uses TRBV7-8 and TRBJ2-3, with 8 bases fitting TRBD1. CDR1 is SGHVS and CDR2 is FQNEAQ in the germline V gene. Trimming cost V 4 bases and J 7 bases; bases outside gene matches: 13. The CDR3 is 16 residues long. DNA of the CDR3: TGTGCCAGCAGCTCGACCCCCAGGGGGCTGCCCTATACGCAGTATTTT. It is translated as CASSSTPRGLPYTQYF.

The J gene is TRBJ2-5, the V gene TRBV18; TRBD1 agrees at 7 bases. The CDR3 is made up of 13 amino acids. Germline V CDR1 and CDR2: KGHSH, LQKENI. With V trimmed by 5 bases and J by 4 bases, 4 bases remained unmatched. The CDR3 loop is CASSGTVGETQYF. The CDR3 nucleotides read TGTGCCAGCTCAGGGACAGTTGGAGAGACCCAGTACTTC. Complete variable domain (other parts from reference TRBV18 and TRBJ2-5): NAGVMQNPRHLVRRRGQEARLRCSPMKGHSHVYWYRQLPEEGLKFMVYLQKENIIDESGMPKERFSAEFPKEGPSILRIQQVVRGDSAAYFCASSGTVGETQYFGPGTRLLVL.

The chain recombines TRBV5-5 with TRBJ2-7; 10 nucleotides line up with TRBD2. CDR3 size: 16 residues. Germline V lookup: CDR1 SGHKS, CDR2 YYEKEE (reference sequence). V gave up 4 bases and J gave up 3 bases; unmatched junction bases: 10. The CDR3: CASSRRLAGDHYEQYF. DNA of the CDR3: TGTGCCAGCAGCCGCCGACTAGCGGGCGACCACTACGAGCAGTACTTC.

This clonotype was seen at least ten times. The rearrangement joins TRBV20-1 to TRBJ2-2; D remains ambiguous. Trimming pared 3 bases from V and 7 bases from J, leaving 12 bases between. This CDR3 contains 13 residues. CDR1 is DFQATT and CDR2 is SNEGSKA in the germline V gene (reference sequence). The CDR3 region is CSASPRSYGELFF. The CDR3 coding sequence is TGCAGTGCTAGCCCCAGGTCCTACGGGGAGCTGTTTTTT.

The rearrangement links TRBV14 to TRBJ2-5, with 9 bases lining up with TRBD2. The CDR3 covers 16 residues. J gave up 4 bases and V 0 bases, and 6 bases lay outside the gene matches. CDR1 and CDR2 from the germline V gene are SGHDN and FVKESK. The DNA for the CDR3 is TGTGCCAGCAGCCAAGAACTAGCGGGCCCAGCAGAGACCCAGTACTTC. Translated: CASSQELAGPAETQYF.

This clonotype showed up many times. In DNA form, the CDR3 reads TGCAGTGCATGGGACAGGGCAGAGACCCAGTACTTC. Protein sequence: CSAWDRAETQYF. J is TRBJ2-5 and V is TRBV20-1; 9 bases align to TRBD1. The CDR3 loop spans 12 amino acids. The J segment lost 4 bases and the V segment lost 6 bases, leaving 3 bases of the junction unmatched. The germline CDR1 and CDR2 sequences are DFQATT and SNEGSKA (reference sequence).

The chain links TRBV5-1 to TRBJ2-1; tentative D call: TRBD2 (5 bases). The germline V and J ends were trimmed by 3 bases and 9 bases, with 13 bases remaining between them. CDR1 and CDR2 from the germline V gene are SGHRS and YFSETQ. This CDR3 spans 13 amino acids. The CDR3: CASSSTGGPEQFF. CDR3 sequence (DNA): TGCGCCAGCAGCTCCACCGGAGGCCCTGAGCAGTTCTTC. Full variable domain (missing parts from reference TRBV5-1 and TRBJ2-1): KAGVTQTPRYLIKTRGQQVTLSCSPISGHRSVSWYQQTPGQGLQFLFEYFSETQRNKGNFPGRFSGRQFSNSRSEMNVSTLELGDSALYLCASSSTGGPEQFFGPGTRLTVL.

CDR3 bases: TGTGCCAGCAGGCGGCTGGGCAGGGAGGACATTCAGTACTTC. The encoded protein is CASRRLGREDIQYF. The chain recombines TRBV5-6 with TRBJ2-4, with D tentatively TRBD2 (6 bases). V was clipped by 5 bases and J by 8 bases, with 17 bases between them. The CDR3 is 14 residues long. Germline CDR1 and CDR2: SGHDT and YYEEEE.

This rearrangement joins TRBV7-2 to TRBJ1-4, with D maybe TRBD1 (5 bases). The germline V gene encodes CDR1 SGHTA and CDR2 FQGNSA. CDR3 length equals 16 residues. The V end lost 1 base, the J end lost 0 bases, and 9 bases lay between the germline ends. The CDR3 nucleotides read TGTGCCAGCAGCTTAGTTGGGGCTGCAACTAATGAAAAACTGTTTTTT. Its translation: CASSLVGAATNEKLFF.

The chain combines TRBV7-9 with TRBJ2-1; TRBD1 matches 7 bases. This CDR3 comprises 13 residues. J lost 8 bases, V lost 5 bases, and 6 bases had no gene match. The germline CDR1 and CDR2 sequences are SEHNR and FQNEAQ (reference sequence). This CDR3 is CASSRGTVDEQFF. The CDR3 DNA sequence: TGTGCCAGCAGCCGTGGGACAGTCGATGAGCAGTTCTTC.

In its sample, this clonotype was seen a few times. This chain joins TRBV12-3 or TRBV12-4 and TRBJ1-3, with D uncertain. The CDR3 is 15 residues long. The ends were cut back, 8 bases at V and 0 bases at J, with 14 bases in the middle. Written as DNA, the CDR3 is TGTGCCAGCGGCGGAGGCAGCTACTCTGGAAACACCATATATTTT. This translates into CASGGGSYSGNTIYF.

V is TRBV11-1 and J is TRBJ1-1, with D hard to call. The V end lost 4 bases, the J end lost 3 bases, and 18 bases lay between the germline ends. The germline gives CDR1 SGHAT, CDR2 FQDESV (reference sequence). The CDR3 is 16 amino acids. The CDR3 sequence: CASSSSRYIWDTEAFF. CDR3 sequence (DNA): TGTGCCAGCAGCTCCTCAAGATACATTTGGGACACTGAAGCTTTCTTT.

This clonotype turned up a few times. This chain links TRBV7-8 with TRBJ2-7; D is ambiguous. The V gene's germline CDR1 is SGHVS and CDR2 FQNEAQ. The V and J ends lost 2 bases and 5 bases respectively, with 7 bases between them. The CDR3 has 12 amino acids. The CDR3 loop is CASSLNADEQYF. In nucleotides, the CDR3 is TGTGCCAGCAGCTTAAACGCTGACGAGCAGTACTTC.

This clonotype came up a few times. V usage is TRBV5-1 and J usage is TRBJ2-3; 13 bases are a match to TRBD2. The CDR3 runs 15 residues. Trimming cost V 3 bases and J 4 bases; bases outside gene matches: 2. Germline V gene lookup returns CDR1 SGHRS and CDR2 YFSETQ. CDR3 sequence: CASSWTSGRADTQYF. The CDR3 DNA sequence: TGCGCCAGCAGCTGGACTAGCGGGAGAGCAGATACGCAGTATTTT.

In its sample, this clonotype was seen a few times. This chain links TRBV3-1 with TRBJ2-7, with 7 bases identical to TRBD1. The germline gives CDR1 LGHDT, CDR2 YNNKEL (reference sequence). After removal of 5 bases from V and 3 bases from J, the junction contained 4 bases not matched to a gene. CDR3 length: 13 residues. DNA of the CDR3: TGTGCCAGCAGCAGGGACAGCTTCTACGAGCAGTACTTC. Protein sequence: CASSRDSFYEQYF.

The rearrangement uses TRBV5-5 and TRBJ2-3; 10 nucleotides agree with TRBD2. Germline V lookup: CDR1 SGHKS, CDR2 YYEKEE (reference sequence). CDR3 length equals 15 residues. V gave up 3 bases and J gave up 7 bases; unmatched junction bases: 8. CDR3: CASSSGLADPNTQYF. For the CDR3, the DNA is TGTGCCAGCAGCTCAGGACTAGCGGACCCGAATACGCAGTATTTT.

The V and J genes are TRBV3-1 and TRBJ2-1, with 10 bases aligning to TRBD2. The CDR3 has 16 residues. With 0 bases clipped from V and 13 bases from J, the junction kept 12 bases outside the gene matches. Per the germline V gene, CDR1 is LGHDT and CDR2 is YNNKEL (reference sequence). CDR3 region: CASSQDSVTSGTRQFF. The CDR3 nucleotides are TGTGCCAGCAGCCAAGATTCGGTTACTAGCGGGACCCGCCAGTTCTTC.

The V call is TRBV12-3 or TRBV12-4, the J call TRBJ1-1, with D hard to call. V was pared by 5 bases and J by 1 base, with 11 bases between. This CDR3 is 14 amino acids long. The CDR3 spells CASSPGMANTEAFF. The CDR3 DNA reads as TGTGCCAGCAGTCCTGGGATGGCGAACACTGAAGCTTTCTTT.

Here the CDR3 DNA reads TGTGCCAGCAGCTCATCACAGGGAATTTCCGCACCCCTCCACTTT. Its translation is CASSSSQGISAPLHF. The genes are TRBV7-9 and TRBJ1-6; tentative D call: TRBD1 (6 bases). CDR1 is SEHNR and CDR2 is FQNEAQ in the germline V gene (reference sequence). The CDR3 has 15 residues. Deletions cut 4 bases from V and 11 bases from J, with 18 bases between.

The J gene is TRBJ2-1, the V gene TRBV24-1; possible D gene TRBD1, 6 bases. Trimming cost V 9 bases and J 1 base, with 12 bases left between them. CDR3 size: 14 residues. The germline V gene has CDR1 KGHDR and CDR2 SFDVKD. The CDR3 sequence is CATGWGLSYNEQFF. In nucleotides, the CDR3 is TGTGCCACCGGGTGGGGGCTATCCTACAATGAGCAGTTCTTC.

The rearrangement joins TRBV20-1 to TRBJ1-1; D not certain. V was shortened by 0 bases and J by 1 base, with 9 bases between the two germline ends. Germline V gene lookup returns CDR1 DFQATT and CDR2 SNEGSKA (reference sequence). The length of the CDR3 is 14 residues. In nucleotides, the CDR3 is TGCAGTGCTAGAGAGGTACAAACGAACACTGAAGCTTTCTTT. This codes for CSAREVQTNTEAFF.

The V gene is TRBV5-1, the J gene TRBJ2-1; 12 bases are shared with TRBD2. The CDR3 covers 16 residues. Losses at the gene ends were 4 bases for V and 5 bases for J; bases not matched to a gene: 7. The germline CDR1 and CDR2 sequences are SGHRS and YFSETQ. In DNA, the CDR3 is TGCGCCAGCAGCCCTCTAGCGGGAGGGCGGAACAATGAGCAGTTCTTC. Protein sequence: CASSPLAGGRNNEQFF.

This clonotype showed up just a few times. This chain joins TRBV5-1 and TRBJ2-7; D possibly matches TRBD1 or TRBD2 (6 bases each). The CDR3 spans 14 residues. Trimming removed 0 bases at V and 3 bases at J, with 10 bases between. Germline V gene lookup returns CDR1 SGHRS and CDR2 YFSETQ. The CDR3 sequence: CASSLGGAGYEQYF. In DNA form, the CDR3 reads TGCGCCAGCAGCTTGGGGGGGGCTGGCTACGAGCAGTACTTC.

CDR3 protein: CASSHGDRGTGELFF. Written as DNA, the CDR3 is TGTGCCAGCAGCCACGGGGACAGGGGCACCGGGGAGCTGTTTTTT. This chain joins TRBV3-1 and TRBJ2-2, with 10 positions matching TRBD1. There are 15 residues in the CDR3. Germline V gene sequence: CDR1 LGHDT, CDR2 YNNKEL (reference sequence). The J segment lost 4 bases and the V segment lost 3 bases, leaving 2 bases of the junction unmatched.